Each of the 26 T cell receptor beta chains below was sequenced from the same sample in a study of cytomegalovirus exposure and HLA in healthy donors. The PCR was carried out with 60 Vbeta primers and 13 Jbeta primers. Only in-frame clones appear in the TCRdb table, and some are missing; sequencing was by immunoSEQ multiplex PCR. The table records 120,000 or so clones, 80% of them present only once. The sequencing input was PBMCs. The receptor source for this set is a man aged 25-40 years in good health and CMV-seronegative.

This clone was observed a few times. This chain joins TRBV2 and TRBJ2-7, with D perhaps TRBD1 (7 bases). The CDR3 runs 15 residues. Per the germline V gene, CDR1 is SNHLY and CDR2 is FYNNEI. The ends were cut back, 4 bases at V and 2 bases at J, with 15 bases in the middle. CDR3 region: CASSGGTANAYEQYF. Here the CDR3 DNA reads TGTGCCAGCAGTGGCGGGACAGCAAACGCCTACGAGCAGTACTTC.

V is TRBV25-1 and J is TRBJ2-7; a weak D match, TRBD2 (6 bases). CDR3 length: 14 amino acids. CDR1 is MGHDK, CDR2 SYGVNS, per germline. Trimming cost V 2 bases and J 3 bases, with 11 bases left between them. The CDR3 DNA reads TGTGCCAGCAGTGAAGCGGGCGGGATCTACGAGCAGTACTTC. It encodes CASSEAGGIYEQYF.

V and J are TRBV27 and TRBJ2-7; tentative D call: TRBD1 (6 bases). Trimming removed 3 bases at V and 3 bases at J, with 15 bases between. The CDR3 runs 15 residues. Germline V CDR1 and CDR2: MNHEY, SMNVEV (reference sequence). The CDR3 loop reads CASSLYRTAIYEQYF. The CDR3, as DNA: TGTGCCAGCAGTTTGTATCGGACAGCAATCTACGAGCAGTACTTC.

The chain has TRBV5-6 and TRBJ2-3; D is perhaps TRBD2 (5 bases). The length of the CDR3 is 15 residues. V was pared by 0 bases and J by 6 bases, with 14 bases between. CDR1 is SGHDT, CDR2 YYEEEE, per germline. The CDR3 sequence: CASSLVAGNEDTQYF. In DNA form, the CDR3 reads TGTGCCAGCAGCTTGGTGGCCGGGAATGAGGATACGCAGTATTTT.

The chain has TRBV27 and TRBJ2-2; D unresolved. Between the trimmed V and J ends, which lost 2 bases and 5 bases, there was a span of 3 bases. The CDR3 is 12 amino acids. From germline, CDR1 is MNHEY and CDR2 SMNVEV (reference sequence). For the CDR3, the DNA is TGTGCCAGCAGTTTACGGACCGGGGAGCTGTTTTTT. Its protein product is CASSLRTGELFF.

The rearrangement links TRBV9 to TRBJ1-3; 8 nucleotides line up with TRBD1. The V and J ends lost 4 bases and 4 bases, in that order; junction bases with no gene match: 7. The CDR3 sequence is 15 residues long. Germline-derived CDR1 and CDR2 are SGDLS and YYNGEE. CDR3 protein: CASSRSGGAGNTIYF. CDR3 sequence (DNA): TGTGCCAGCAGCAGGTCAGGGGGCGCCGGAAACACCATATATTTT.

V is TRBV7-9 and J is TRBJ2-1; TRBD2 agrees at 11 bases. V lost 5 bases and J lost 5; bases outside the gene matches: 8. Germline CDR1 SEHNR, CDR2 FQNEAQ (reference sequence). The CDR3 has 16 residues. CDR3 in DNA: TGTGCCAGCAGCAAACTTAGCGGGAGGGCGCACAATGAGCAGTTCTTC. Residues: CASSKLSGRAHNEQFF.

This chain uses TRBV16 with TRBJ2-5, with D possibly matching TRBD1 (6 bases). This CDR3 is built from 17 residues. V was shortened by 0 bases and J by 1 base, with 15 bases between the two germline ends. The germline gives CDR1 KGHSY, CDR2 FQNENV. Here the CDR3 reads CASSQSMWDTVQETQYF. For the CDR3, the DNA is TGTGCCAGCAGCCAATCCATGTGGGACACAGTCCAAGAGACCCAGTACTTC.

Only one count was recorded for this clone. V usage is TRBV11-2 and J usage is TRBJ2-7; TRBD1 matches at 7 bases. The CDR3 sequence is 16 residues long. Germline V lookup: CDR1 SGHAT, CDR2 FQNNGV. Unmatched junction bases numbered 9, after V lost 4 bases and J lost 0 bases. The CDR3 DNA sequence: TGTGCCAGCAGCTATAACAGGGGAGCCAACTCCTACGAGCAGTACTTC. The encoded protein is CASSYNRGANSYEQYF.

The chain employs TRBV5-1 and TRBJ2-3, with D unclear. In germline, CDR1 is SGHRS, CDR2 YFSETQ. The CDR3 totals 14 residues. V shed 2 bases and J shed 2 bases, with 9 bases lying between them. CDR3 protein: CASSLRVNTDTQYF. The CDR3, as DNA: TGCGCCAGCAGCTTACGGGTCAACACAGATACGCAGTATTTT.

The V and J genes are TRBV5-1 and TRBJ1-2, with 7 bases aligning to TRBD1. The V gene end was trimmed by 0 bases and the J gene end by 3 bases; junction bases not matched to a gene: 17. The CDR3 runs 19 residues. Germline CDR1 and CDR2: SGHRS and YFSETQ. The DNA of the CDR3 is TGCGCCAGCAGCTTGGGGCACAGGACAGGTTTGGGTTCGGACTATGGCTACACCTTC. It translates to CASSLGHRTGLGSDYGYTF.

The chain employs TRBV19 and TRBJ2-1; D unresolved. The CDR3 is 15 amino acids. The germline V gene has CDR1 LNHDA and CDR2 SQIVND (reference sequence). Deletions cut 3 bases from V and 0 bases from J, with 9 bases between. This CDR3 is CASSILTNSYNEQFF. In DNA, the CDR3 is TGTGCCAGTAGTATTCTTACAAACTCCTACAATGAGCAGTTCTTC.

The table lists this clone with a few counts. In DNA, the CDR3 is TGTGCCAGCAGGCGACAGGTCTATAGCAATCAGCCCCAGCATTTT. It specifies CASRRQVYSNQPQHF. The chain has TRBV6-5 and TRBJ1-5; TRBD1 is a possible D gene (6 bases). The CDR3 totals 15 residues. V was clipped by 6 bases and J by 0 bases, with 12 bases between them. CDR1 and CDR2 from the germline V gene are MNHEY and SVGAGI.

The chain couples TRBV27 to TRBJ2-1; D is possibly TRBD2 (7 bases). The V gene lost 4 bases and the J gene lost 5 bases, with 15 bases spanning the gap. Per the germline V gene, CDR1 is MNHEY and CDR2 is SMNVEV (reference sequence). This CDR3 region has 15 residues. CDR3 nucleotides: TGTGCCAGCAGTTCAGGGGCTAGCGGTAACAATGAGCAGTTCTTC. Translating it yields CASSSGASGNNEQFF.

The genes are TRBV9 and TRBJ2-7; 9 bases are shared with TRBD1. Germline values: CDR1 SGDLS, CDR2 YYNGEE. Trimming cost V 2 bases and J 6 bases; bases outside gene matches: 9. The CDR3 totals 15 residues. CDR3 bases: TGTGCCAGCAGCGTGACCGGGACAGGGTTCGGCGAGCAGTACTTC. Protein: CASSVTGTGFGEQYF.

The V gene is TRBV4-3, the J gene TRBJ1-5; D not resolved. The CDR3 has 15 amino acids. V gave up 0 bases and J gave up 4 bases, with 10 bases separating them. CDR1 LGHNA and CDR2 YSLEER come from the germline V gene. The CDR3 sequence is CASSQDRFGNQPQHF. In nucleotides, the CDR3 is TGCGCCAGCAGCCAAGATCGATTCGGGAATCAGCCCCAGCATTTT.

V and J are TRBV19 and TRBJ1-1, with TRBD1 as a possible D gene (5 bases). CDR3 length: 14 amino acids. Germline V lookup: CDR1 LNHDA, CDR2 SQIVND (reference sequence). V was trimmed by 3 bases and J by 1 base, leaving 9 bases between them. The chain's CDR3 is CASSIRQRNTEAFF. The CDR3, as DNA: TGTGCCAGTAGTATTAGACAGCGGAACACTGAAGCTTTCTTT. The complete variable domain, with remaining parts taken from reference TRBV19 and TRBJ1-1, reads DGGITQSPKYLFRKEGQNVTLSCEQNLNHDAMYWYRQDPGQGLRLIYYSQIVNDFQKGDIAEGYSVSREKKESFPLTVTSAQKNPTAFYLCASSIRQRNTEAFFGQGTRLTVV.

The gene calls are TRBV15 and TRBJ2-7; 7 bases agree with TRBD2. The germline V gene has CDR1 LNHNV and CDR2 YYDKDF (reference sequence). This CDR3 contains 17 residues. Trimming removed 1 base from V and 0 bases from J; junction bases left unmatched: 9. The CDR3 reads CATSRVPLAAFSYEQYF. The DNA of the CDR3 is TGTGCCACCAGCAGAGTCCCGCTAGCGGCCTTCTCCTACGAGCAGTACTTC.

In this sample, this clone turned up a few times. This rearrangement joins TRBV6-6 to TRBJ2-7, with D maybe TRBD1 (5 bases). Germline CDR1 reads MNHNY; CDR2 reads SVGAGI (reference sequence). With 4 bases removed from V and 2 bases from J, the gap between germline ends came to 12 bases. The CDR3 is made up of 14 amino acids. CDR3 loop: CASSSSGNPYEQYF. Written as DNA, the CDR3 is TGTGCCAGCAGTTCATCAGGGAATCCCTACGAGCAGTACTTC.

The J gene is TRBJ2-2, the V gene TRBV28, with TRBD1 matching over 10 bases. CDR3 length equals 14 residues. V trimming: 3 bases; J trimming: 6 bases; junction bases outside the gene matches: 1. The germline V gene has CDR1 MDHEN and CDR2 SYDVKM. The CDR3 region is CASSLGQGPGELFF. The CDR3 nucleotides read TGTGCCAGCAGTTTGGGACAGGGGCCCGGGGAGCTGTTTTTT.

This chain uses TRBV28 with TRBJ2-2; TRBD1 aligns across 7 bases. Germline CDR1 and CDR2: MDHEN and SYDVKM. The V gene end was trimmed by 7 bases and the J gene end by 6 bases; junction bases not matched to a gene: 11. CDR3 length: 15 residues. The CDR3 region is CASTWYRGQPGELFF. The DNA for the CDR3 is TGTGCCAGCACCTGGTACAGGGGTCAACCCGGGGAGCTGTTTTTT.

In its sample, this clone was seen once. The genes are TRBV10-2 and TRBJ1-4; the D is unclear. This CDR3 has 10 amino acids. CDR1 is WSHSY, CDR2 SAAADI, per germline. The V end lost 8 bases, the J end lost 7 bases, and 5 bases lay between the germline ends. DNA for the CDR3: TGCGCCAGCCTTAGTGAAAAACTGTTTTTT. It translates to CASLSEKLFF.

DNA for the CDR3: TGTGCCAGCAGCCAGGGGGCGGTCCAGCCCCAGCATTTT. Its translation is CASSQGAVQPQHF. The rearrangement joins TRBV6-5 to TRBJ1-5, with 8 bases aligning to TRBD1. V shed 6 bases and J 7 bases; nucleotides not matched to a gene: 5. Germline lookup yields CDR1 MNHEY and CDR2 SVGAGI. The CDR3 runs 13 residues.

Comments on this clone: Other DNA sequences in the sample encode the same CDR3. The chain recombines TRBV5-8 with TRBJ1-1; D not certain. Germline loops: CDR1 SGHTS, CDR2 YDEGEE. The CDR3 sequence is 13 residues long. V was pared by 0 bases and J by 1 base, with 4 bases between. CDR3 nucleotides: TGTGCCAGCAGCTTGGACAGGAACACTGAAGCTTTCTTT. Its translation is CASSLDRNTEAFF.

V and J are TRBV9 and TRBJ2-3; D unclear. With 2 bases removed from V and 0 bases from J, the gap between germline ends came to 4 bases. The CDR3 runs to 13 residues. Germline V gene lookup returns CDR1 SGDLS and CDR2 YYNGEE. CDR3 DNA: TGTGCCAGCAGCGTCCCTAGCACAGATACGCAGTATTTT. Translation gives CASSVPSTDTQYF.

The rearrangement joins TRBV7-8 to TRBJ1-2, with a weak D call TRBD1 (6 bases). CDR1 and CDR2 (germline): SGHVS, FQNEAQ. Trimming removed 5 bases at V and 6 bases at J, with 16 bases between. The CDR3 totals 14 residues. The CDR3 sequence: CASSTHRQAHGYTF. In nucleotides, the CDR3 is TGTGCCAGCAGCACACACAGACAGGCCCATGGCTACACCTTC.